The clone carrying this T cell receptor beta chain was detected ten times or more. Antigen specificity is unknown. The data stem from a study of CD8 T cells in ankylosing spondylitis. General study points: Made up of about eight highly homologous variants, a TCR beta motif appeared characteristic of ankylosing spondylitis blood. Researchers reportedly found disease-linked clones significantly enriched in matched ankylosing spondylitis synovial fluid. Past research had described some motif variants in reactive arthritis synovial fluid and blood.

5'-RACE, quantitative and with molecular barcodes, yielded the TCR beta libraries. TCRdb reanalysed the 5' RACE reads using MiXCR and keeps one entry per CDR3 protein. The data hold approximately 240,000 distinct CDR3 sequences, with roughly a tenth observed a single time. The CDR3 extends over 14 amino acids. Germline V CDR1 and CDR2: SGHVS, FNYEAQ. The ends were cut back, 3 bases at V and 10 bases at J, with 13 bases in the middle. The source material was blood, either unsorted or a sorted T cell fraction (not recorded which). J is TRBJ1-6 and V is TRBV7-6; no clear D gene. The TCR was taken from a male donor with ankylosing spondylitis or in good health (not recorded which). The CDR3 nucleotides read TGTGCCAGCAGCTTGACCCTAGGCGACTCACCCCTCCACTTT. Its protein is CASSLTLGDSPLHF.